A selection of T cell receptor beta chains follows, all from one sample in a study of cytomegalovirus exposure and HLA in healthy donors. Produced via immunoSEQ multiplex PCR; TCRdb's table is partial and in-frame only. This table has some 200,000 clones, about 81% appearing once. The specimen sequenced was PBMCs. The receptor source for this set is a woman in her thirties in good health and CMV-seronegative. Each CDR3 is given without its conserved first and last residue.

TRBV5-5 ASSFAPGADTEAF
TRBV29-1 SVRTGLEAF
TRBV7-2 ASSPESATNEKLF
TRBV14 ASSQILAVAYNEQF
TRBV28 ASSPLKWDRGHEQY
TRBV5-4 ASSLKAGYEQY
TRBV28 AAGGTVPSYEQY
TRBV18 ASSPVGGGETQY
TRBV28 ATRGANFYEQY
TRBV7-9 ASSRGLAGANGYEQY
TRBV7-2 ASSLTSGGRETQY
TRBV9 ASSPSGSGTDTQY
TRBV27 ASSPGQLTGELF
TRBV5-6 ASSLVPGGPYNEQF
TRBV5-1 ASSGGETGELF
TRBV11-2 ASSPGQEPYEQY
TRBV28 ASSLTGFYEQY
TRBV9 ASSALSGAISSGNTIY
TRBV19 ASSPQGPYGYT
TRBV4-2 ASSQGPLASTDTQY
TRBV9 ASSVGQGSTEAF
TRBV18 ATSEGGGPEAF
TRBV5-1 ASSSTGVAGELF
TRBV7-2 ASSSDFTGYGYT
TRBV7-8 ASSRWDTDYEQY
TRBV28 ASSPPRAGQGSGANVLT
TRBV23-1 ASNRRDSPNQPQH
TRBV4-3 ASSQDAASMVPLGNTIY
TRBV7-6 ASSPSTSGVSTDTQY
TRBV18 ASSPLPGGSYNEQF
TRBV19 ASSQGTAYEQY
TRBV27 ASSSDRSDTEAF
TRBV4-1 ASSSTGTGQETQY
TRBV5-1 ASSLATGEDYGYT
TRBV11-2 ASSFSRDGGIYGYT
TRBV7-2 ASSLSGVSGANGLT
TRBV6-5 ASSYRDSYNEQF
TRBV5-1 ASSLVRNTEAF
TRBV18 ASSPPPGYNSPLH
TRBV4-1 ASSQGSGTAVTGELF
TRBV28 ASSPRWWTITGANVLT
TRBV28 ASSLAGTGGAGGYT
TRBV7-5 ARSTLVGPYNEQF
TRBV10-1 ASQRDTGPSGNTIY
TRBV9 ASSGGQGSYEQY
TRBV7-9 ASSLEVRQGPYGYT
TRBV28 ASSKGQGGQETQY
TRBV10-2 ASSDIGVSGNTIY
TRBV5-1 ASSPGGLVYEQY
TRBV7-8 ASSLPGHSSSYNSPLH
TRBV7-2 ASSPDRRGDSPLY
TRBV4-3 ASSQDGEGGTQY
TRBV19 ASTPQAGVADTQY
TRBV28 ASSRGLFYEQY
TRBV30 AWSETSYNEQF
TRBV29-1 SVVSRLLGNTEAF
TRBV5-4 ASSSYRDGETQY